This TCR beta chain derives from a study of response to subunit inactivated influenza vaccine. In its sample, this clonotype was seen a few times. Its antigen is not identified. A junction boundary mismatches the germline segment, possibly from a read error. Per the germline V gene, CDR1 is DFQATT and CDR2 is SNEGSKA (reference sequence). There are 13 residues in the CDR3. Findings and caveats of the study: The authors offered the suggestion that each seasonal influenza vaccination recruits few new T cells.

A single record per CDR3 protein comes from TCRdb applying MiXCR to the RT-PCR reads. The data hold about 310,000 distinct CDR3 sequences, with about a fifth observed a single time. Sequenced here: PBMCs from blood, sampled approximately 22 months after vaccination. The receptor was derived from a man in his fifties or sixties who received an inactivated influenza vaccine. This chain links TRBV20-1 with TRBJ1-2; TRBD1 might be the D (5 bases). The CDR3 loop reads CSARDPGPYGYTF. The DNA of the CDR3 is TGCAGTGCCAGAGATCCAGGGCCCTATGGCTACACCTTC.